These 5 T cell receptor beta chains share one sample of origin, sequenced in a study of blood T cell repertoires in COVID-19 (TCRdb year 2020). Library preparation used the immunoSEQ multiplex PCR assay. TCRdb provides this immuneACCESS table in a form limited to in-frame rearrangements. Some clones are lacking; in checked studies, under half of them reflect an unresolved V gene, and why the rest are absent is not known. The sample yields roughly 300,000 clones; under 90% were counted once. The top ten constitute about 3.2% of the sample. Sequencing was done on a sample of peripheral blood. The receptors derive from a woman between 55 and 75 years old with active or convalescent COVID-19.

V and J are TRBV7-6 and TRBJ2-7; TRBD2 might be the D (6 bases). CDR3 size: 15 residues. The germline CDR1 and CDR2 sequences are SGHVS and FNYEAQ. Trimming shortened V by 1 base and J by 0 bases, and 10 bases separated the two germline ends. This CDR3 is CASSLVGTGSYEQYF. CDR3 DNA sequence: TGTGCCAGCAGCTTAGTCGGGACTGGCTCCTACGAGCAGTACTTC.

This rearrangement joins TRBV27 to TRBJ1-2, with TRBD1 matching 7 bases. The CDR3 covers 16 residues. V trimming: 6 bases; J trimming: 4 bases; junction bases outside the gene matches: 14. Germline V gene sequence: CDR1 MNHEY, CDR2 SMNVEV (reference sequence). The CDR3 DNA reads as TGTGCCAGCAGGTTCCTCCAAGACAGGGCCTTCTATGGCTACACCTTC. It codes for CASRFLQDRAFYGYTF.

J is TRBJ2-7 and V is TRBV5-1; D is unclear. The CDR3 is 15 amino acids. From germline, CDR1 is SGHRS and CDR2 YFSETQ. Between the trimmed V and J ends, which lost 0 bases and 1 base, there was a span of 11 bases. CDR3 in DNA: TGCGCCAGCAGCTTGGTTCACGGTCTATCCTACGAGCAGTACTTC. Residues: CASSLVHGLSYEQYF.

The rearrangement joins TRBV19 to TRBJ1-1; TRBD1 matches at 7 bases. The CDR3 has 17 residues. V shed 2 bases, J shed 2 bases, and the junction held 11 bases outside the gene matches. From germline, CDR1 is LNHDA and CDR2 SQIVND (reference sequence). CDR3 bases: TGTGCCAGTAGTATATTCCCCGAGCAGGGGGTTAACACTGAAGCTTTCTTT. It encodes CASSIFPEQGVNTEAFF.

This sequence joins TRBV10-3 and TRBJ2-1; 10 bases fit TRBD2. From germline, CDR1 is ENHRY and CDR2 SYGVKD. Germline trimming cut 4 bases from V and 4 bases from J; bases unmatched to any gene: 4. This CDR3 is built from 15 residues. CDR3 bases: TGTGCCATCAGTGGTACGACTAGCGGGTACAATGAGCAGTTCTTC. Translating gives CAISGTTSGYNEQFF.